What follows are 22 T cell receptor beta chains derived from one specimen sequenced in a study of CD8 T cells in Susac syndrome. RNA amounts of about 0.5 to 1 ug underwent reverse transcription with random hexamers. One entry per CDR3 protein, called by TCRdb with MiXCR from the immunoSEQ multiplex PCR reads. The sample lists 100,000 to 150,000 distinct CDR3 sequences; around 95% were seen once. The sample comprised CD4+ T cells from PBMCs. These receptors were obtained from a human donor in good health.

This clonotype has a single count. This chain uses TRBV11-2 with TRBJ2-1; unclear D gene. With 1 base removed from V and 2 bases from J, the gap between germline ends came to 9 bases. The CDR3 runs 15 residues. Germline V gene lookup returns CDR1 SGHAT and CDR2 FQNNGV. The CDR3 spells CASSLARGTYNEQFF. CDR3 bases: TGTGCCAGCAGCTTAGCTCGCGGAACCTACAATGAGCAGTTCTTC.

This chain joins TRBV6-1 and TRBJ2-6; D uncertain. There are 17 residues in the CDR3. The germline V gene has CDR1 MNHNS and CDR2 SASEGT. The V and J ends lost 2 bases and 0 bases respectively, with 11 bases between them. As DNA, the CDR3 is TGTGCCAGCAGTGAACGACCTGTCCGCTCTGGGGCCAACGTCCTGACTTTC. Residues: CASSERPVRSGANVLTF.

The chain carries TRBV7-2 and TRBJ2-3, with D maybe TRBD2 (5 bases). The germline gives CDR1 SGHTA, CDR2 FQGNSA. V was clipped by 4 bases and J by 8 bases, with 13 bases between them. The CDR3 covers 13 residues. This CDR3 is CASSSQLEGTQYF. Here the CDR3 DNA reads TGTGCCAGCAGCTCACAGCTCGAGGGTACGCAGTATTTT.

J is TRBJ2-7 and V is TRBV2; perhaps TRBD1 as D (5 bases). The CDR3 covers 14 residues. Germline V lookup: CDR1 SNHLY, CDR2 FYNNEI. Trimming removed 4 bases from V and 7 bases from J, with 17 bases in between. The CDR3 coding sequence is TGTGCCAGCAGTGGGTTGACAGACGCATCGGAGCAGTACTTC. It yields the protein CASSGLTDASEQYF.

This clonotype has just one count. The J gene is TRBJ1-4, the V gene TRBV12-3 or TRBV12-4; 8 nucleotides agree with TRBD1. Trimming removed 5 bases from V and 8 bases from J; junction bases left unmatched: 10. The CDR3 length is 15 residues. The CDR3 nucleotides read TGTGCCAGCAGTGCGACCGACAGGGGAGGGGAAAAACTGTTTTTT. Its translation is CASSATDRGGEKLFF.

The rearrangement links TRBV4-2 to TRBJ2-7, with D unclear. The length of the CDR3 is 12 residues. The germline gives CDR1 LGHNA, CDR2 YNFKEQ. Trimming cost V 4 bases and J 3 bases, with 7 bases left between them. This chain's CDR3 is CASSLNNYEQYF. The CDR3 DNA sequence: TGTGCCAGCAGCCTTAACAACTACGAGCAGTACTTC.

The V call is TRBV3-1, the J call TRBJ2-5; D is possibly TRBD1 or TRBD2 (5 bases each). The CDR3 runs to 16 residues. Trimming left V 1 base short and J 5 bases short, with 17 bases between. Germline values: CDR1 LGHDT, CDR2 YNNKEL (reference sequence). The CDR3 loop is CASSQVRGDKGETQYF. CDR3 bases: TGTGCCAGCAGCCAAGTTCGAGGGGATAAAGGGGAGACCCAGTACTTC.

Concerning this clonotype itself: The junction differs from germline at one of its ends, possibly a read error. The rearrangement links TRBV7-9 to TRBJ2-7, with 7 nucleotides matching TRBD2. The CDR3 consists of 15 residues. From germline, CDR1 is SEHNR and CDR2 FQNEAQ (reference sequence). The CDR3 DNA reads TGTGCCAGCAGCCTAGCGGCCGCCAGCTCCTACGAGCAGTACTTC. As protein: CASSLAAASSYEQYF. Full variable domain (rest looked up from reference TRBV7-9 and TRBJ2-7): DTGVSQNPRHKITKRGQNVTFRCDPISEHNRLYWYRQTLGQGPEFLTYFQNEAQLEKSRLLSDRFSAERPKGSFSTLEIQRTEQGDSAMYLCASSLAAASSYEQYFGPGTRLTVT.

The CDR3 loop reads CASSPATGLGNEQFF. Written as DNA, the CDR3 is TGTGCCAGCAGTCCCGCGACAGGGTTGGGGAATGAGCAGTTCTTC. The chain combines TRBV12-3 or TRBV12-4 with TRBJ2-1, with 7 bases lining up with TRBD1. This CDR3 has 15 amino acids. Losses at the gene ends were 5 bases for V and 7 bases for J; bases not matched to a gene: 11.

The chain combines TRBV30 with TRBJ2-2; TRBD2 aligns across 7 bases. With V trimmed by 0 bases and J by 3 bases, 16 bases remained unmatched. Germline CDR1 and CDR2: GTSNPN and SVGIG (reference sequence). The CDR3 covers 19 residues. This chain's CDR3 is CAWSVSGLWGGEYTGELFF. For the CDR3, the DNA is TGTGCCTGGAGTGTATCCGGTCTTTGGGGAGGGGAATACACCGGGGAGCTGTTTTTT.

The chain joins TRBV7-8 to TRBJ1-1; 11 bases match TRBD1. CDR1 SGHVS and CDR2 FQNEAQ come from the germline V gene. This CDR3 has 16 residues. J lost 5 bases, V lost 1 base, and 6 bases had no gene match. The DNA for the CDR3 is TGTGCCAGCAGCTTAGTAACCGGGACAGGGGGAACTGAAGCTTTCTTT. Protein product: CASSLVTGTGGTEAFF.

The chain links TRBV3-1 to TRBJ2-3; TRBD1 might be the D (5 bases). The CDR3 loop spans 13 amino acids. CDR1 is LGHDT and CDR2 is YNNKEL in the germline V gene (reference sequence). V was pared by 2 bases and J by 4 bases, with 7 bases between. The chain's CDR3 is CASSQQGADTQYF. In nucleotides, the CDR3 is TGTGCCAGCAGCCAACAGGGTGCAGATACGCAGTATTTT.

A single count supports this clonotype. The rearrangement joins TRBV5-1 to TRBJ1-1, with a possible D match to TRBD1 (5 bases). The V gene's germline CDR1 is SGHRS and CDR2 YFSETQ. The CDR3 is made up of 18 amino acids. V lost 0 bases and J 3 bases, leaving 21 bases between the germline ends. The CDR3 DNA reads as TGCGCCAGCAGCTTGGGTACAGTGGGGGGGAGTCAGTACACTGAAGCTTTCTTT. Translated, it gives CASSLGTVGGSQYTEAFF.

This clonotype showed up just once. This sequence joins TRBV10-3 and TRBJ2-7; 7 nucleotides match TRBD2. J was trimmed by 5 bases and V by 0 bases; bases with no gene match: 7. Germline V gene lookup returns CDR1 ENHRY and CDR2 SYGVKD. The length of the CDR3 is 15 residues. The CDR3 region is CAISESGREWDEQYF. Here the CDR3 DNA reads TGTGCCATCAGTGAGTCTGGGCGGGAGTGGGACGAGCAGTACTTC.

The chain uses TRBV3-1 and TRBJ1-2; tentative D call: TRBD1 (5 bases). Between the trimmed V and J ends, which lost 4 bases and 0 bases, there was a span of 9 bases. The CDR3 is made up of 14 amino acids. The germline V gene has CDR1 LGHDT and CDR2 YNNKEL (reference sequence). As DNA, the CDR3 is TGTGCCAGCAGCCCGACAGTAACTAACTATGGCTACACCTTC. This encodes CASSPTVTNYGYTF.

This CDR3 is CASSLPGKSNTGELFF. DNA for the CDR3: TGTGCCAGCAGTTTACCAGGGAAGTCTAACACCGGGGAGCTGTTTTTT. V usage is TRBV27 and J usage is TRBJ2-2; D perhaps matches TRBD1 (5 bases). Trimming shortened V by 2 bases and J by 2 bases, and 12 bases separated the two germline ends. CDR3 length equals 16 residues. Germline V gives CDR1 MNHEY, CDR2 SMNVEV (reference sequence).

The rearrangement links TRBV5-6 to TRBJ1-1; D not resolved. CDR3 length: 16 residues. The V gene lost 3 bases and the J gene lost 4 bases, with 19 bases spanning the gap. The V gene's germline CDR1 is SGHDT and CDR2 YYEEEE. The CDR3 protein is CASSSSLYRLSTEAFF. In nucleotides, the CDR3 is TGTGCCAGCAGCTCCTCGTTGTATCGTCTGAGCACTGAAGCTTTCTTT.

Here the CDR3 reads CASSPPQAIYGYTF. CDR3 bases: TGTGCCAGCTCACCACCCCAGGCGATATATGGCTACACCTTC. The chain joins TRBV18 to TRBJ1-2; no definite D call. The CDR3 runs 14 residues. Germline V gene sequence: CDR1 KGHSH, CDR2 LQKENI. Trimming left V 0 bases short and J 5 bases short, with 10 bases between.

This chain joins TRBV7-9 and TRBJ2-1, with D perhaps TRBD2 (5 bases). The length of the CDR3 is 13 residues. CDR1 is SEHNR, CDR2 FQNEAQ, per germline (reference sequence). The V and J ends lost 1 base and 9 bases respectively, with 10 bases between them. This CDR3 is CASSLGASSEQFF. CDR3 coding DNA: TGTGCCAGCAGCTTAGGGGCTAGCAGTGAGCAGTTCTTC.

In nucleotides, the CDR3 is TGTGCCAGCAGCCGTAGCGGGAGTGCCACAGATACGCAGTATTTT. It codes for CASSRSGSATDTQYF. The chain carries TRBV7-3 and TRBJ2-3; 9 bases are shared with TRBD2. V lost 5 bases, J lost 2 bases, and 5 bases stayed unmatched. The length of the CDR3 is 15 residues. The V gene's germline CDR1 is SGHTA and CDR2 FQGTGA.

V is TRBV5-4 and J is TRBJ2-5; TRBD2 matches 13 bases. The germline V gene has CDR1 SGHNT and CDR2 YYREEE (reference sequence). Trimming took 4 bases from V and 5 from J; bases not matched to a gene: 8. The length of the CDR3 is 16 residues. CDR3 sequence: CASSRTSGSEWETQYF. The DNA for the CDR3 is TGTGCCAGCAGCCGGACTAGCGGGAGTGAGTGGGAGACCCAGTACTTC.

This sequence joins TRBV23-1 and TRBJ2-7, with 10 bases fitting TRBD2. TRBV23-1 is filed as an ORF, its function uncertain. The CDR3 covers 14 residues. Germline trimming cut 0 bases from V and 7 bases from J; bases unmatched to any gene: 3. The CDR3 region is CASSQSSGRGEQYF. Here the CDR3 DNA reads TGCGCCAGCAGTCAATCCAGCGGGAGGGGGGAGCAGTACTTC.